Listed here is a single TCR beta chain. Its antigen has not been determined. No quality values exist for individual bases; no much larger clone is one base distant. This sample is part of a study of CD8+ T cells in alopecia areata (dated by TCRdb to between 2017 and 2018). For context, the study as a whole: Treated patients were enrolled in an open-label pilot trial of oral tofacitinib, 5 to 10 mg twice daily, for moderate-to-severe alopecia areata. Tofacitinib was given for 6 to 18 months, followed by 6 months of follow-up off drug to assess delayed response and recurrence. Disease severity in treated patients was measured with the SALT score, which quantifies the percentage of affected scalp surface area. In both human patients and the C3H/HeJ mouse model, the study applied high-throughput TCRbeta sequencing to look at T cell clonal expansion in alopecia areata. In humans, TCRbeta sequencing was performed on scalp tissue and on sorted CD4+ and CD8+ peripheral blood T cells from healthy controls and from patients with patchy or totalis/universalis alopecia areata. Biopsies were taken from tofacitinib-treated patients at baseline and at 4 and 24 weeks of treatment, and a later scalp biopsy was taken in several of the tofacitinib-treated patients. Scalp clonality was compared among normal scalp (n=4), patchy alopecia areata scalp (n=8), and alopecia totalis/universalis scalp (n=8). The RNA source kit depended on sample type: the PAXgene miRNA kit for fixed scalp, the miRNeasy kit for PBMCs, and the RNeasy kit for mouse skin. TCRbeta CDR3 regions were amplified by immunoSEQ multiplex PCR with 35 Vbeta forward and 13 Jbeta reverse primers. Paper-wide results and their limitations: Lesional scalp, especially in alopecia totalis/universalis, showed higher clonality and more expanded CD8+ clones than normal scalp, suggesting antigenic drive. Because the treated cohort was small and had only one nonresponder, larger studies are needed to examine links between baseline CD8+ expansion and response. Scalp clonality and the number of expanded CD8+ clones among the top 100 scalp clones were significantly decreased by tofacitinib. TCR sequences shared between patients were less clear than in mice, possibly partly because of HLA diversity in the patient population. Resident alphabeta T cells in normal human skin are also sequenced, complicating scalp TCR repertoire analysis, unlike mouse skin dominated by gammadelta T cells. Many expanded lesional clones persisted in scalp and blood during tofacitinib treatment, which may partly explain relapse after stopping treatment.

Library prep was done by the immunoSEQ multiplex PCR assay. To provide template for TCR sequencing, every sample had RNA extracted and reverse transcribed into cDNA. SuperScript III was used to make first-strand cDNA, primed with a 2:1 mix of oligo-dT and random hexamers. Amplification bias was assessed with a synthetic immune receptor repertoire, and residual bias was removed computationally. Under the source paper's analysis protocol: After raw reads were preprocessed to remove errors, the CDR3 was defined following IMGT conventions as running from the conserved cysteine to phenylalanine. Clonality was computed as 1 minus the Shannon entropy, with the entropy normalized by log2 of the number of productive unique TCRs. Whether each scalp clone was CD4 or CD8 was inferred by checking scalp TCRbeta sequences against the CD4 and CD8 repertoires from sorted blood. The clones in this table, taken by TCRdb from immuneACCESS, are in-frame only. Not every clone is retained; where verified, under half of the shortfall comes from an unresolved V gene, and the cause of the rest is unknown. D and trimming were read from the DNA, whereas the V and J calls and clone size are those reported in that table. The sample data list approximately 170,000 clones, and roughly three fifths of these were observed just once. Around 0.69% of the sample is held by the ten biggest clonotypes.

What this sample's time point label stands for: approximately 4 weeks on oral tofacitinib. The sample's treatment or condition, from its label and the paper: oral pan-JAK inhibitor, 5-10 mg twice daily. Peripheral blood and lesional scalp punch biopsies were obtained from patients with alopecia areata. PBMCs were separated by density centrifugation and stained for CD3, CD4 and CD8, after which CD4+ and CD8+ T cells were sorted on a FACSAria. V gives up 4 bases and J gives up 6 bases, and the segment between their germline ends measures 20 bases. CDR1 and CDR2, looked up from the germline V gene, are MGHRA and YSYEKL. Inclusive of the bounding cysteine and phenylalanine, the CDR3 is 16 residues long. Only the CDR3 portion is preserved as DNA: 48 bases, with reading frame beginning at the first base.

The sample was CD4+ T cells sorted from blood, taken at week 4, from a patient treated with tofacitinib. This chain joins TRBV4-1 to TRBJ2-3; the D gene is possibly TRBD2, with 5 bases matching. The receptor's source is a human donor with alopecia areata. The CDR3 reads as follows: CASSRSVGSFVDTQYF. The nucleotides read TGCGCCAGCAGCCGCAGTGTTGGGAGTTTTGTGGATACGCAGTATTTT.